This T cell receptor beta chain is drawn from a study of persistence of HIV-infected CD4 T cells. Sequencing used immunoSEQ version 4 in survey mode. This table comes from immunoSEQ multiplex PCR, and its TCRdb copy is limited to in-frame clones, with some not included. The sample shows 40,000 to 50,000 clones, 75% to 85% of them seen only once. Germline CDR1 and CDR2: MNHEY and SVGEGT. The CDR3 has 13 amino acids. V was trimmed by 6 bases and J by 8 bases, leaving 14 bases between them. Stimulation used about 9.2 ug/mL lysate from CMV-infected fibroblasts. Sorted nonresponding memory CD4+ T cells were CD40L-negative, CD69-negative, CD45RO-high. CD8-depleted PBMCs were stimulated more than 15 hours with anti-CD28/CD49d costimulation, CD40-blocking antibody and enfuvirtide. Details on this clone: Its target is not known.

Study-level findings and limits: CMV- and Gag-responding cells had lower TCRbeta richness than CD3/CD28-responding cells.

The source was CD4+ T cells sorted from PBMCs after 18-hour stimulation, collected from a patient who received antiretroviral therapy. This clonotype was obtained from an adult man with HIV who was CMV-seropositive. V and J are TRBV6-2 or TRBV6-3 and TRBJ2-4; D possibly corresponds to TRBD2 (5 bases). The CDR3 sequence is CASSPDSAYIQYF. The CDR3 bases are TGTGCCAGCAGCCCGGACTCTGCCTACATTCAGTACTTC.